A selection of T cell receptor beta chains follows, all from one sample in a study of T cell changes during pregnancy in multiple sclerosis. Libraries were prepared by immunoSEQ multiplex PCR; TCRdb keeps only in-frame clonotypes and omits some of them. Of more than 25,000 clones in the sample, approximately 94% are singletons; the top ten hold roughly 0.74%. The sample here was CD4+ T cells from peripheral blood mononuclear cells, taken in the first trimester of pregnancy. The receptors originated from a female donor with multiple sclerosis, enrolled in a pregnancy study. The CDR3 runs from the conserved cysteine through the conserved F or W. The D gene is left open where the match is weak. Size tells how often a clone was seen (once, few, many) or the class of an expanded clone, and some rows leave it out.

j_call clone_size d_call v_call cdr3_aa cdr3_nt
TRBJ2-1 NA TRBD2 TRBV7-2 CASSPFKLAGEQFF TGTGCCAGCAGCCCCTTCAAACTAGCGGGGGAGCAGTTCTTC
TRBJ2-2 NA TRBD2 TRBV10-2 CASSGGLAQNTGELFF TGCGCCAGCAGTGGGGGACTAGCGCAGAACACCGGGGAGCTGTTTTTT
TRBJ2-3 NA TRBD1 TRBV10-3 CAIRASTGLADTQYF TGTGCCATCAGGGCGTCGACAGGGCTTGCAGATACGCAGTATTTT
TRBJ2-1 NA TRBD1 TRBV10-2 CASRGRQGRVNEQFF TGCGCCAGCAGAGGGAGACAGGGACGGGTCAATGAGCAGTTCTTC
TRBJ1-6 NA NA TRBV5-1 CASSLGDFSPLHF TGCGCCAGCAGCTTGGGAGACTTTTCACCCCTCCACTTT
TRBJ2-1 NA NA TRBV7-2 CASSSPGGYNEQFF TGTGCCAGCAGCTCCCCCGGGGGCTACAATGAGCAGTTCTTC
TRBJ1-6 NA NA TRBV9 CASSVQDRGLSPLHF TGTGCCAGCAGTGTTCAAGATCGGGGGTTGTCACCCCTCCACTTT
TRBJ2-7 once NA TRBV6-1 CASSERRGYEQYF TGTGCCAGCAGTGAAAGAAGGGGCTACGAGCAGTACTTC
TRBJ1-2 NA NA TRBV5-1 CASSFRRSGVEPYGYTF TGCGCCAGCAGCTTTCGTAGATCAGGGGTTGAGCCTTATGGCTACACCTTC
TRBJ1-5 NA NA TRBV15 CATSRDNAGKHQPQHF TGTGCCACCAGCAGAGATAATGCAGGGAAACATCAGCCCCAGCATTTT
TRBJ1-6 NA NA TRBV18 CASSPSPGESPLHF TGTGCCAGCTCACCATCTCCGGGGGAATCACCCCTCCACTTT
TRBJ2-7 NA TRBD1 TRBV5-1 CASKPGTGSPYEQYF TGCGCCAGCAAACCTGGGACAGGGTCACCCTACGAGCAGTACTTC
TRBJ2-7 NA NA TRBV4-1 CASSPRIGTSGYEQYF TGCGCCAGCAGCCCCCGAATAGGGACTTCAGGCTACGAGCAGTACTTC
TRBJ1-5 NA NA TRBV28 CASSLPTKSGPQHF TGTGCCAGCAGTCTACCGACTAAATCAGGGCCCCAGCATTTT
TRBJ2-7 NA TRBD2 TRBV4-3 CASSQGTSGGHEQYF TGCGCCAGCAGCCAAGGGACTAGCGGGGGACATGAGCAGTACTTC
TRBJ2-7 NA NA TRBV5-4 CASSVTNTQAEQYF TGTGCCAGCAGCGTCACAAACACCCAGGCCGAGCAGTACTTC
TRBJ1-2 NA TRBD1 TRBV6-5 CASSNRGHYGYTF TGTGCCAGCAGCAACAGGGGTCACTATGGCTACACCTTC
TRBJ1-1 NA TRBD1 TRBV5-1 CASSFNPPGGGGRAFF TGCGCCAGCAGCTTTAATCCCCCAGGGGGCGGCGGAAGAGCTTTCTTT
TRBJ2-2 NA TRBD1 TRBV9 CASSTRTGLDGELFF TGTGCCAGCAGCACCCGGACAGGGTTGGACGGGGAGCTGTTTTTT
TRBJ1-2 NA NA TRBV19 CASSRGADYGYTF TGTGCCAGTAGCAGGGGAGCTGACTATGGCTACACCTTC
TRBJ1-4 NA NA TRBV18 CASSPRQRATNEKLFF TGTGCCAGCTCACCCCGACAGAGAGCAACTAATGAAAAACTGTTTTTT
TRBJ1-1 NA NA TRBV30 CAGGDHGAFF TGTGCCGGCGGCGATCACGGGGCTTTCTTT
TRBJ2-7 NA TRBD1 TRBV18 CASSWDRGTYEQYF TGTGCCAGCTCATGGGACAGGGGCACCTACGAGCAGTACTTC
TRBJ2-3 NA TRBD2 TRBV5-5 CASSLSGVRDTQYF TGTGCCAGCAGCCTCAGCGGGGTCAGAGATACGCAGTATTTT
TRBJ1-1 NA TRBD1 TRBV19 CASIRGDKGSEAFF TGTGCCAGCATCAGGGGGGACAAGGGGTCCGAAGCTTTCTTT
TRBJ2-7 NA NA TRBV4-1 CASSQEPSHGYEQYF TGCGCCAGCAGCCAAGAACCCAGTCACGGGTACGAGCAGTACTTC
TRBJ2-3 NA TRBD2 TRBV27 CASSLLAGARTDTQYF TGTGCCAGCAGTTTACTAGCGGGGGCCCGCACAGATACGCAGTATTTT
TRBJ2-3 NA TRBD2 TRBV10-2 CASSEGTSGGSTDTQYF TGCGCCAGCAGTGAGGGGACTAGCGGGGGGAGCACAGATACGCAGTATTTT
TRBJ2-2 NA TRBD2 TRBV27 CASSLRRGAHHNTGELFF TGTGCCAGCAGTCTAAGGCGGGGGGCCCATCACAACACCGGGGAGCTGTTTTTT
TRBJ1-5 NA NA TRBV7-2 CASSPLGVNQPQHF TGTGCCAGCAGCCCCCTCGGGGTCAATCAGCCCCAGCATTTT
TRBJ2-3 few TRBD2 TRBV30 CAWSTPRGLAGGRVSTDTQYF TGTGCCTGGAGTACCCCAAGAGGACTAGCGGGGGGGAGAGTCAGCACAGATACGCAGTATTTT
TRBJ2-2 NA TRBD1 TRBV5-1 CASSLAWTGATGELFF TGCGCCAGCAGCTTGGCCTGGACAGGGGCCACCGGGGAGCTGTTTTTT
TRBJ2-1 NA TRBD2 TRBV7-2 CASSLQSGGAWNEQFF TGTGCCAGCAGCTTACAAAGCGGGGGGGCGTGGAATGAGCAGTTCTTC
TRBJ1-1 NA NA TRBV28 CASSWGGGNTEAFF TGTGCCAGCAGTTGGGGCGGGGGGAACACTGAAGCTTTCTTT
TRBJ1-3 NA TRBD1 TRBV28 CASSSSTGAGNTIYF TGTGCCAGCAGCAGCTCGACAGGGGCGGGAAACACCATATATTTT
TRBJ2-2 NA NA TRBV18 CASSPAGAQFANTGELFF TGTGCCAGCTCACCAGCAGGGGCCCAGTTCGCGAACACCGGGGAGCTGTTTTTT
TRBJ1-3 NA NA TRBV6-1 CASSEAGHGNTIYF TGTGCCAGCAGTGAAGCGGGGCATGGAAACACCATATATTTT
TRBJ2-7 NA NA TRBV10-3 CAISESGDRLANEQYF TGTGCCATCAGTGAGTCGGGAGACCGTCTTGCCAACGAGCAGTACTTC
TRBJ1-5 NA TRBD1 TRBV9 CASTRGQATVNQPQHF TGTGCCAGCACTCGCGGACAGGCCACCGTTAATCAGCCCCAGCATTTT
TRBJ2-7 NA TRBD2 TRBV9 CASSASSGGDEQYF TGTGCCAGCAGCGCTTCTAGCGGGGGGGACGAGCAGTACTTC
TRBJ1-6 few NA TRBV7-9 CASSSLEGVSSPLHF TGTGCCAGCAGCTCTCTAGAAGGTGTCAGTTCACCCCTCCACTTT
TRBJ2-3 NA TRBD2 TRBV5-4 CASSLSGGAGTDTQYF TGTGCCAGCAGCCTTAGCGGGGGGGCCGGCACAGATACGCAGTATTTT
TRBJ1-1 NA NA TRBV2 CASRGGSEAFF TGTGCCAGCAGAGGGGGATCTGAAGCTTTCTTT
TRBJ2-3 NA TRBD2 TRBV13 CASSQAGGSSTDTQYF TGTGCCAGCAGCCAGGCGGGGGGAAGTAGCACAGATACGCAGTATTTT
TRBJ2-7 NA NA TRBV5-1 CASSRDTSYEQYF TGCGCCAGCAGCCGGGACACCTCCTACGAGCAGTACTTC
TRBJ2-1 NA TRBD2 TRBV7-9 CASRAGTSGGYNEQFF TGTGCCAGCAGGGCCGGGACTAGCGGGGGGTACAATGAGCAGTTCTTC
TRBJ1-5 NA NA TRBV19 CASTRRRDQPQHF TGTGCCAGTACAAGGCGGCGCGATCAGCCCCAGCATTTT
TRBJ1-2 NA NA TRBV5-1 CASSLVPGDGYTF TGCGCCAGCAGCTTGGTGCCAGGGGATGGCTACACCTTC
TRBJ1-2 NA NA TRBV4-3 CASSRGRIGPGYTF TGCGCCAGCAGCCGCGGGCGTATTGGGCCCGGCTACACCTTC
TRBJ1-1 NA TRBD1 TRBV5-5 CASSLGRTGYTEAFF TGTGCCAGCAGCTTGGGGAGGACAGGCTACACTGAAGCTTTCTTT
TRBJ1-2 NA TRBD1 TRBV18 CASSQQTGTGGYTF TGTGCCAGCTCACAACAGACAGGGACCGGTGGCTACACCTTC